The clone carrying this TCR beta chain occurred a few times. The antigen is not known. This CDR3 region has 13 residues. Germline V gene lookup returns CDR1 LGHDT and CDR2 YNNKEL (reference sequence). Between the trimmed V and J ends, which lost 2 bases and 2 bases, there was a span of 4 bases. Study-level findings and limits: Tumor memory CD4+ T cell TCR gene usage was found to cluster with blood and lymph node memory CD4+ cells and with lymph node naive CD4+ cells. Greatest tumor Treg TCR overlap was with tumor naive CD4+ cells.

The sorted Tregs were CD4+CD25+CD127-/low cells. TCRdb independently ran MiXCR on the 5' RACE reads; one entry per CDR3 protein. The sample lists about 42,000 distinct CDR3 sequences; roughly 21% were seen once. The chain carries TRBV3-1 and TRBJ1-5; D not resolved. The receptor's source is a female donor with breast cancer. Input material: Tregs sorted from blood. Here the CDR3 DNA reads TGTGCCAGCAGCCAATATGGCAATCAGCCCCAGCATTTT. Translating it yields CASSQYGNQPQHF.